A single sample is the source of the 27 T cell receptor beta chains below, sequenced in a study of PD-1 blockade in classical Hodgkin lymphoma. The time point denotes: cycle 4 day 1 (C4D1), after five to seven weeks of nivolumab. Autologous stem cell transplantation was followed by relapse in every patient, and brentuximab vedotin exposure varied. Generated by immunoSEQ multiplex PCR, the TCRdb table keeps only in-frame clones and is missing some. The sample holds around 45,000 clones, around 80% seen once. This sample comprised peripheral blood mononuclear cells (PBMCs), obtained before the fourth cycle of nivolumab. The receptors shown here come from a human donor with classical Hodgkin lymphoma.

This clone has only one observation. The V call is TRBV2, the J call TRBJ2-3; 7 bases are shared with TRBD2. The germline V gene encodes CDR1 SNHLY and CDR2 FYNNEI. There are 14 residues in the CDR3. V gave up 3 bases and J gave up 7 bases; unmatched junction bases: 7. This CDR3 is CASSEGAGLYTQYF. CDR3 bases: TGTGCCAGCAGTGAGGGAGCGGGGTTGTATACGCAGTATTTT.

The CDR3 is CASSSAQTGGTEAFF. The DNA of the CDR3 is TGCGCCAGCAGCTCTGCACAGACAGGGGGCACTGAAGCTTTCTTT. The rearrangement links TRBV5-1 to TRBJ1-1, with TRBD1 matching 9 bases. The CDR3 has 15 amino acids. V was pared by 3 bases and J by 4 bases, with 7 bases of the junction left unmatched. Germline V gene lookup returns CDR1 SGHRS and CDR2 YFSETQ. Full variable domain (rest looked up from reference TRBV5-1 and TRBJ1-1): KAGVTQTPRYLIKTRGQQVTLSCSPISGHRSVSWYQQTPGQGLQFLFEYFSETQRNKGNFPGRFSGRQFSNSRSEMNVSTLELGDSALYLCASSSAQTGGTEAFFGQGTRLTVV.

This clone was recorded only once. This rearrangement joins TRBV19 to TRBJ2-1, with 9 bases that match TRBD1. This CDR3 contains 16 residues. Germline CDR1 and CDR2: LNHDA and SQIVND (reference sequence). The V and J ends lost 7 bases and 5 bases, in that order; junction bases with no gene match: 12. As DNA, the CDR3 is TGTGCCAGTACCCCGCCGGGACAGGGAGAGCACAATGAGCAGTTCTTC. Its protein is CASTPPGQGEHNEQFF.

This chain joins TRBV5-1 and TRBJ2-2; TRBD2 is a possible D gene (7 bases). Germline V CDR1 and CDR2: SGHRS, YFSETQ. The CDR3 runs to 17 residues. V lost 4 bases and J lost 6, with 22 bases in between. The CDR3 nucleotides read TGCGCCAGCAGCACCCCCTCGCCAGGGAGGGGGGCCGGGGAGCTGTTTTTT. Amino acids: CASSTPSPGRGAGELFF.

The rearrangement joins TRBV2 to TRBJ1-1, with unresolved D. The CDR3 totals 14 residues. Germline assignment: CDR1 SNHLY and CDR2 FYNNEI. Trimming removed 7 bases from V and 0 bases from J, with 12 bases in between. CDR3 loop: CASTLRRVNTEAFF. CDR3 DNA: TGTGCCAGCACCCTTAGGCGGGTGAACACTGAAGCTTTCTTT.

J is TRBJ2-1 and V is TRBV7-2; perhaps TRBD2 as D (6 bases). This CDR3 spans 12 amino acids. V was shortened by 5 bases and J by 9 bases, with 11 bases between the two germline ends. Germline V lookup: CDR1 SGHTA, CDR2 FQGNSA. The chain's CDR3 is CASSAGSVEQFF. The DNA of the CDR3 is TGTGCCAGCAGCGCGGGGAGTGTTGAGCAGTTCTTC.

This clone was counted a few times. The chain recombines TRBV6-5 with TRBJ1-1; TRBD1 might be the D (6 bases). Trimming cost V 5 bases and J 1 base, with 14 bases left between them. The CDR3 is 15 amino acids. Germline-derived CDR1 and CDR2 are MNHEY and SVGAGI. DNA of the CDR3: TGTGCCAGCAGTCCCCTGGGGGGGCCGAACACTGAAGCTTTCTTT. This gives the protein CASSPLGGPNTEAFF.

This clone showed up just once. J is TRBJ2-2 and V is TRBV5-1; no clear D gene. The CDR3 totals 16 residues. The germline V and J ends were trimmed by 0 bases and 0 bases, with 9 bases remaining between them. Germline CDR1 reads SGHRS; CDR2 reads YFSETQ. The CDR3 DNA reads TGCGCCAGCAGCTTGGCCGATACAACGAACACCGGGGAGCTGTTTTTT. Translation gives CASSLADTTNTGELFF.

The rearrangement uses TRBV6-1 and TRBJ2-1; TRBD1 matches at 7 bases. The J segment lost 4 bases and the V segment lost 5 bases, leaving 8 bases of the junction unmatched. The CDR3 consists of 15 residues. Germline-derived CDR1 and CDR2 are MNHNS and SASEGT. The CDR3 reads CASSFDRDGYNEQFF. Here the CDR3 DNA reads TGTGCCAGCAGTTTCGACAGGGACGGGTACAATGAGCAGTTCTTC.

The V gene is TRBV5-1, the J gene TRBJ2-7; TRBD1 matches 8 bases. The CDR3 has 13 amino acids. The germline gives CDR1 SGHRS, CDR2 YFSETQ. Trimming took 5 bases from V and 4 from J; bases not matched to a gene: 5. The CDR3 region is CASRTGDSYEQYF. The CDR3 region has the DNA TGCGCCAGCAGGACAGGGGATAGTTACGAGCAGTACTTC.

This clone was seen a handful of times. This sequence joins TRBV6-6 and TRBJ1-1, with D maybe TRBD1 (6 bases). V was shortened by 11 bases and J by 3 bases, with 13 bases between the two germline ends. Germline assignment: CDR1 MNHNY and CDR2 SVGAGI (reference sequence). This CDR3 has 12 residues. Written as DNA, the CDR3 is TGTGCCGGCGCCCCAGGGGACACTGAAGCTTTCTTT. Residues: CAGAPGDTEAFF.

The chain is built from TRBV25-1 and TRBJ1-1, with TRBD1 matching over 9 bases. The CDR3 runs 15 residues. Trimming removed 3 bases from V and 5 bases from J; junction bases left unmatched: 7. CDR1 is MGHDK and CDR2 is SYGVNS in the germline V gene. The chain's CDR3 is CASSDGGTGPTEAFF. CDR3 coding DNA: TGTGCCAGCAGTGATGGGGGGACAGGGCCTACTGAAGCTTTCTTT.

The rearrangement links TRBV7-2 to TRBJ1-5, with D hard to call. CDR1 is SGHTA and CDR2 is FQGNSA in the germline V gene. V lost 4 bases and J lost 5, with 9 bases in between. This CDR3 region has 13 residues. The CDR3 nucleotides read TGTGCCAGCAGCTCCCAAGCCCATCAGCCCCAGCATTTT. It encodes CASSSQAHQPQHF.

The chain couples TRBV27 to TRBJ2-7, with a weak D call TRBD1 (5 bases). Trimming stripped 6 bases from V and 5 bases from J, with 17 bases between. The CDR3 extends over 14 amino acids. The germline V gene has CDR1 MNHEY and CDR2 SMNVEV (reference sequence). The CDR3: CASRTRRVEDEQYF. DNA of the CDR3: TGTGCCAGCAGAACGCGCAGGGTCGAGGACGAGCAGTACTTC.

This sequence joins TRBV2 and TRBJ2-1, with 8 bases identical to TRBD2. The CDR3 runs 16 residues. The V and J ends lost 4 bases and 6 bases, in that order; junction bases with no gene match: 11. Germline lookup yields CDR1 SNHLY and CDR2 FYNNEI. The CDR3 DNA sequence: TGTGCCAGCAGTGTACGGGGGGGCAGGACGGGCAATGAGCAGTTCTTC. Its translation: CASSVRGGRTGNEQFF.

The chain couples TRBV30 to TRBJ2-5, with D perhaps TRBD1 (6 bases). Trimming pared 5 bases from V and 4 bases from J, leaving 26 bases between. Germline V gives CDR1 GTSNPN, CDR2 SVGIG (reference sequence). The CDR3 contains 17 residues. The CDR3 spells CAWSKGVTQGPGETQYF. CDR3 nucleotides: TGTGCCTGGTCCAAAGGCGTAACACAGGGCCCCGGAGAGACCCAGTACTTC.

The V call is TRBV6-1, the J call TRBJ2-3; TRBD1 aligns across 8 bases. CDR3 length equals 14 residues. The germline V gene encodes CDR1 MNHNS and CDR2 SASEGT. V was pared by 6 bases and J by 0 bases, with 2 bases of the junction left unmatched. Here the CDR3 DNA reads TGTGCCAGCAGGACAGGGGTAAGCACAGATACGCAGTATTTT. Translated: CASRTGVSTDTQYF.

This clone appeared a single time. This sequence joins TRBV7-2 and TRBJ2-5; a weak D match, TRBD1 (6 bases). Germline CDR1 and CDR2: SGHTA and FQGNSA. The ends were cut back, 4 bases at V and 5 bases at J, with 14 bases in the middle. The CDR3 is 14 amino acids. Here the CDR3 reads CASSSQTGAETQYF. CDR3 sequence (DNA): TGTGCCAGCAGCTCCCAGACAGGAGCCGAGACCCAGTACTTC.

The chain couples TRBV6-5 to TRBJ2-3; D gene unclear. V was shortened by 0 bases and J by 1 base, with 8 bases between the two germline ends. Per the germline V gene, CDR1 is MNHEY and CDR2 is SVGAGI. The CDR3 loop spans 15 amino acids. CDR3 residues: CASSYSTVGTDTQYF. For the CDR3, the DNA is TGTGCCAGCAGTTACTCGACGGTGGGCACAGATACGCAGTATTTT.

The V call is TRBV5-6, the J call TRBJ1-2; D call uncertain. The CDR3 is made up of 12 amino acids. Trimming cost V 4 bases and J 7 bases, with 11 bases left between them. Germline V gene sequence: CDR1 SGHDT, CDR2 YYEEEE. The CDR3 DNA is TGTGCCAGCAGCCCATCCGGGGTTGGCTACACCTTC. Protein product: CASSPSGVGYTF.

This chain links TRBV29-1 with TRBJ2-7, with TRBD2 as a possible D gene (6 bases). Germline V lookup: CDR1 SQVTM, CDR2 ANQGSEA. V lost 5 bases, J lost 5 bases, and 19 bases lay in between. The CDR3 runs to 14 residues. CDR3: CSVSGGAFRDEQYF. Here the CDR3 DNA reads TGCAGCGTTTCCGGAGGGGCATTCAGGGACGAGCAGTACTTC.

The genes are TRBV5-1 and TRBJ2-5; D tentatively fits TRBD1 or TRBD2 (6 bases each). Trimming left V 0 bases short and J 5 bases short, with 17 bases between. This CDR3 spans 16 amino acids. Germline V CDR1 and CDR2: SGHRS, YFSETQ. The CDR3 is CASSLVLPGAGETQYF. Here the CDR3 DNA reads TGCGCCAGCAGCTTGGTTCTCCCGGGGGCGGGGGAGACCCAGTACTTC.

The J gene is TRBJ1-5, the V gene TRBV12-5, with 7 bases aligning to TRBD1. The germline V gene has CDR1 LGHNT and CDR2 FRNRAP. Trimming removed 1 base from V and 1 base from J; junction bases left unmatched: 1. The CDR3 totals 15 residues. As DNA, the CDR3 is TGTGCTAGTGGTTTGGAGGGGGCAAGCAATCAGCCCCAGCATTTT. Its translation: CASGLEGASNQPQHF.

The chain joins TRBV6-6 to TRBJ2-1; possible D gene TRBD2, 7 bases. Germline V gene lookup returns CDR1 MNHNY and CDR2 SVGAGI (reference sequence). This CDR3 is built from 13 residues. The ends were cut back, 7 bases at V and 8 bases at J, with 15 bases in the middle. In nucleotides, the CDR3 is TGTGCCAGCAACCGGGGGGCGGTCGATGAGCAGTTCTTC. Translation: CASNRGAVDEQFF.

The V gene is TRBV19, the J gene TRBJ2-3; D is tentatively TRBD1 or TRBD2 (5 bases each). V was clipped by 8 bases and J by 2 bases, with 14 bases between them. Germline V gene lookup returns CDR1 LNHDA and CDR2 SQIVND (reference sequence). The CDR3 covers 14 residues. The CDR3 region is CASSGATATDTQYF. The CDR3 nucleotides read TGTGCCAGTTCCGGGGCAACCGCCACAGATACGCAGTATTTT. Based on the CDR3 plus reference TRBV19 and TRBJ2-3, the full variable domain is DGGITQSPKYLFRKEGQNVTLSCEQNLNHDAMYWYRQDPGQGLRLIYYSQIVNDFQKGDIAEGYSVSREKKESFPLTVTSAQKNPTAFYLCASSGATATDTQYFGPGTRLTVL.

This clone was detected once. This chain connects TRBV19 to TRBJ1-5; D call uncertain. CDR1 is LNHDA and CDR2 is SQIVND in the germline V gene (reference sequence). The CDR3 sequence is 15 residues long. The V gene lost 3 bases and the J gene lost 3 bases, with 12 bases spanning the gap. CDR3 DNA: TGTGCCAGTAGTATCGCAGGCGGATTCAATCAGCCCCAGCATTTT. It yields the protein CASSIAGGFNQPQHF.

As to this clone: Other DNA sequences in the same sample also yield this CDR3. The rearrangement joins TRBV7-8 to TRBJ1-2; 9 bases fit TRBD1. Germline V gives CDR1 SGHVS, CDR2 FQNEAQ. The CDR3 is made up of 15 amino acids. J gave up 5 bases and V 2 bases, and 6 bases lay outside the gene matches. The CDR3 sequence is CASSLMGQGLYGYTF. The DNA for the CDR3 is TGTGCCAGCAGCTTAATGGGACAGGGCCTGTATGGCTACACCTTC.